This TCR beta chain was obtained from a study of preoperative IRX-2 immunotherapy in early breast cancer. The data were produced by immunoSEQ multiplex PCR, yet TCRdb's version contains in-frame clones alone and is incomplete. The repertoire has more than 20,000 clones, roughly four fifths of them found once; the top ten carry 1% to 1.5%. Treatment: preoperative locoregional IRX-2 cytokine immunotherapy. V was clipped by 2 bases and J by 3 bases; unmatched bases: 2. The CDR3 has 14 amino acids. Germline loops: CDR1 ENHRY, CDR2 SYGVKD. The receptor's source is a human donor with breast cancer. The V gene is TRBV10-3, the J gene TRBJ2-7; 9 bases are a match to TRBD1. The sample here was lymph node tissue, taken after IRX-2 immunotherapy. CDR3 loop: CAISEKDRGYEQYF. The CDR3 DNA sequence: TGTGCCATCAGTGAGAAGGACAGGGGCTACGAGCAGTACTTC.